In this sample, the clone carrying this TCR beta chain turned up many times. The antigen is unknown. Trimming left V 0 bases short and J 2 bases short, with 8 bases between. Germline V lookup: CDR1 SGHRS, CDR2 YFSETQ. The CDR3 extends over 15 amino acids. This sample's time point: longitudinal time-point 3. Unsorted libraries were generated from 2 million PBMCs held at -80 degrees C. By 5'RACE with 10-nucleotide random UMIs, the cDNA was made. TCRdb redid the calling of the 5' RACE reads with MiXCR, one entry per CDR3 protein. There are 95,000 to 110,000 distinct CDR3 sequences in the sample; approximately 10% occur only once, and around 3.3% lies in the top ten. This record comes from a study of neurological immune-mediated disorders. Study-wide points: The absence of shared CDR3 amino acid sequences among expanded clones across subjects suggests private repertoires in all groups. The level of TCR clonal expansion was highest in patients with HTLV-1-associated myelopathy and lowest in multiple sclerosis, where it fell below the level seen in healthy controls.

This sequence was found in a female donor with HTLV-1-associated myelopathy (HAM/TSP). The chain couples TRBV5-1 to TRBJ2-2; D remains unclear. The sample consisted of PBMCs. The CDR3 bases are TGCGCCAGCAGCTTGGTTGCAGTCAACACCGGGGAGCTGTTTTTT. Amino acids: CASSLVAVNTGELFF.